A selection of T cell receptor beta chains follows, all from one sample in a study of T-cell reconstitution after alpha-beta-depleted transplantation in children. TCRdb re-called the PCR reads through MiXCR, storing one row per CDR3 protein. The sample includes roughly 240,000 distinct CDR3 sequences, roughly 8.2% of them seen just once. Sequencing was performed on PBMCs, mostly from graft donor cells, taken 180 days after TCRalphabeta/CD19-depleted stem cell transplant. Receptors were obtained from a male patient younger than 18 who had a stem cell transplant for acute lymphoblastic leukemia, so the T cells may come from the graft donor. Both conserved end residues are part of each CDR3. Fields, in order: D gene, V gene, J gene, clone size, CDR3 protein, CDR3 DNA. A D gene is named only where the DNA matches it firmly. A row's size may be missing; if present it is once, few, many or a size class.

d_call: NA
v_call: TRBV7-9
j_call: TRBJ2-2
clone_size: many
cdr3_aa: CASNPARALENTGELFF
cdr3_nt: TGTGCCAGCAATCCCGCGCGAGCCCTCGAGAACACCGGGGAGCTGTTTTTT

d_call: NA
v_call: TRBV18
j_call: TRBJ2-6
clone_size: NA
cdr3_aa: CASSSLRNSGANVLTF
cdr3_nt: TGTGCCAGCTCAAGCCTCAGGAACTCTGGGGCCAACGTCCTGACTTTC

d_call: TRBD1
v_call: TRBV25-1
j_call: TRBJ2-7
clone_size: many
cdr3_aa: CASSETGSSYEQYF
cdr3_nt: TGTGCCAGCAGTGAGACAGGGTCCTCCTACGAGCAGTACTTC

d_call: TRBD1
v_call: TRBV28
j_call: TRBJ1-2
clone_size: NA
cdr3_aa: CAIRTGGGYGYTF
cdr3_nt: TGTGCCATCAGGACAGGGGGCGGCTATGGCTACACCTTC

d_call: TRBD1
v_call: TRBV9
j_call: TRBJ2-1
clone_size: many
cdr3_aa: CASSPQTGNNEQFF
cdr3_nt: TGTGCCAGCAGCCCCCAGACAGGGAACAATGAGCAGTTCTTC

d_call: NA
v_call: TRBV19
j_call: TRBJ1-5
clone_size: NA
cdr3_aa: CAIRQGVGQPQHF
cdr3_nt: TGTGCCATCCGTCAGGGAGTAGGTCAGCCCCAGCATTTT

d_call: NA
v_call: TRBV5-1
j_call: TRBJ1-3
clone_size: many
cdr3_aa: CASSVGQMTGNTIYF
cdr3_nt: TGCGCCAGCAGCGTGGGACAAATGACTGGAAACACCATATATTTT

d_call: TRBD1
v_call: TRBV7-7
j_call: TRBJ2-5
clone_size: many
cdr3_aa: CASSLTGTIGTQYF
cdr3_nt: TGTGCTAGCAGCCTGACAGGGACCATCGGGACCCAGTACTTC

d_call: TRBD1
v_call: TRBV6-1
j_call: TRBJ1-2
clone_size: NA
cdr3_aa: CASSQQGAGGGYGYTF
cdr3_nt: TGTGCCAGCAGCCAACAAGGGGCAGGGGGCGGCTATGGCTACACCTTC

d_call: TRBD1
v_call: TRBV5-1
j_call: TRBJ1-2
clone_size: many
cdr3_aa: CASSLAGQGAYGYTF
cdr3_nt: TGCGCCAGCAGCTTGGCGGGACAGGGTGCCTATGGCTACACCTTC

d_call: NA
v_call: TRBV20-1
j_call: TRBJ2-1
clone_size: many
cdr3_aa: CSAELPSYNEQFF
cdr3_nt: TGCAGTGCTGAGCTGCCTTCCTACAATGAGCAGTTCTTC

d_call: TRBD1
v_call: TRBV20-1
j_call: TRBJ1-1
clone_size: many
cdr3_aa: CSAWGQYTEAFF
cdr3_nt: TGCAGTGCCTGGGGACAGTACACTGAAGCTTTCTTT

d_call: TRBD1
v_call: TRBV5-1
j_call: TRBJ1-5
clone_size: many
cdr3_aa: CASSLGDRESNQPQHF
cdr3_nt: TGCGCCAGCAGCTTGGGGGACAGGGAAAGCAATCAGCCCCAGCATTTT

d_call: TRBD2
v_call: TRBV7-9
j_call: TRBJ2-7
clone_size: many
cdr3_aa: CASSYAGTSDEQYF
cdr3_nt: TGTGCCAGCAGCTACGCCGGGACTAGCGACGAGCAGTACTTC

d_call: TRBD2
v_call: TRBV20-1
j_call: TRBJ2-5
clone_size: NA
cdr3_aa: CSAREGAGGFQETQYF
cdr3_nt: TGCAGTGCTAGAGAGGGAGCGGGGGGATTCCAAGAGACCCAGTACTTC

d_call: NA
v_call: TRBV9
j_call: TRBJ1-2
clone_size: many
cdr3_aa: CASSVGGSTITF
cdr3_nt: TGTGCCAGCAGCGTAGGGGGGAGTACTATCACCTTC

d_call: TRBD1
v_call: TRBV19
j_call: TRBJ2-4
clone_size: NA
cdr3_aa: CASSQQGAKNIQYF
cdr3_nt: TGTGCCAGTAGCCAACAGGGGGCCAAAAACATTCAGTACTTC

d_call: NA
v_call: TRBV27
j_call: TRBJ2-7
clone_size: many
cdr3_aa: CVSRHGGTAYEQYF
cdr3_nt: TGTGTCAGCAGGCACGGGGGTACGGCCTACGAGCAGTACTTC

d_call: NA
v_call: TRBV6-1
j_call: TRBJ1-1
clone_size: many
cdr3_aa: CASSGQLNTEAFF
cdr3_nt: TGTGCCAGCAGCGGACAGCTGAACACTGAAGCTTTCTTT

d_call: TRBD1
v_call: TRBV7-9
j_call: TRBJ1-1
clone_size: many
cdr3_aa: CASSLHVQGANAFF
cdr3_nt: TGTGCCAGCAGCTTACATGTCCAGGGGGCGAATGCTTTCTTT

d_call: NA
v_call: TRBV2
j_call: TRBJ2-1
clone_size: many
cdr3_aa: CASSARRDSYNEQFF
cdr3_nt: TGTGCCAGCAGTGCGAGGAGGGACTCCTACAATGAGCAGTTCTTC

d_call: TRBD2
v_call: TRBV6-5
j_call: TRBJ2-2
clone_size: many
cdr3_aa: CASSLNPGLAGGGGWELFF
cdr3_nt: TGTGCCAGCAGTTTAAACCCGGGACTAGCGGGAGGAGGGGGTTGGGAGCTGTTTTTT

d_call: NA
v_call: TRBV5-5
j_call: TRBJ2-3
clone_size: many
cdr3_aa: CASSRSGRVTDTQYF
cdr3_nt: TGTGCCAGCAGCCGGTCGGGTCGGGTCACAGATACGCAGTATTTT

d_call: NA
v_call: TRBV10-2
j_call: TRBJ2-5
clone_size: NA
cdr3_aa: CASPRGGVLPETQYF
cdr3_nt: TGCGCCAGCCCAAGGGGGGGAGTATTACCAGAGACCCAGTACTTC

d_call: NA
v_call: TRBV4-3
j_call: TRBJ1-5
clone_size: many
cdr3_aa: CASSQDLRGNQPQHF
cdr3_nt: TGCGCCAGCAGCCAAGATCTGAGGGGCAATCAGCCCCAGCATTTT

d_call: NA
v_call: TRBV19
j_call: TRBJ1-5
clone_size: many
cdr3_aa: CASRLQGFQPQHF
cdr3_nt: TGTGCCAGCCGCCTTCAGGGGTTTCAGCCCCAGCATTTT

d_call: NA
v_call: TRBV12-3/TRBV12-4
j_call: TRBJ2-5
clone_size: many
cdr3_aa: CASSLVAFQETQYF
cdr3_nt: TGTGCCAGCAGTTTAGTGGCTTTCCAAGAGACCCAGTACTTC

d_call: NA
v_call: TRBV6-6
j_call: TRBJ1-2
clone_size: many
cdr3_aa: CAGSSGSPGYTF
cdr3_nt: TGTGCCGGATCGAGCGGGTCCCCTGGCTACACCTTC

d_call: NA
v_call: TRBV28
j_call: TRBJ2-5
clone_size: many
cdr3_aa: CASSPLADSGSGMRKTQYF
cdr3_nt: TGTGCCAGCAGTCCCTTAGCCGATAGTGGGAGCGGAATGAGGAAGACCCAGTACTTC

d_call: TRBD2
v_call: TRBV6-1
j_call: TRBJ2-7
clone_size: many
cdr3_aa: CASGLADYYEQYF
cdr3_nt: TGTGCCAGTGGACTAGCGGATTACTACGAGCAGTACTTC

d_call: NA
v_call: TRBV4-2
j_call: TRBJ2-2
clone_size: NA
cdr3_aa: CASRVSHTGELFF
cdr3_nt: TGTGCCAGCAGGGTTTCCCACACCGGGGAGCTGTTTTTT

d_call: TRBD1
v_call: TRBV7-9
j_call: TRBJ2-2
clone_size: many
cdr3_aa: CASSLKGTGLTGELFF
cdr3_nt: TGTGCCAGCAGCTTAAAGGGGACAGGACTCACCGGGGAGCTGTTTTTT

d_call: TRBD1
v_call: TRBV24-1
j_call: TRBJ2-7
clone_size: many
cdr3_aa: CATSDTGTGDEQYF
cdr3_nt: TGTGCCACCAGTGACACCGGGACAGGGGACGAGCAGTACTTC

d_call: NA
v_call: TRBV3-1
j_call: TRBJ2-5
clone_size: many
cdr3_aa: CASSQGGSRGGETQYF
cdr3_nt: TGTGCCAGCAGCCAAGGGGGCTCTAGGGGCGGGGAGACCCAGTACTTC

d_call: TRBD1
v_call: TRBV10-3
j_call: TRBJ2-2
clone_size: many
cdr3_aa: CAIRAGTGGDTGELFF
cdr3_nt: TGTGCCATCAGGGCCGGGACAGGGGGGGATACCGGGGAGCTGTTTTTT

d_call: NA
v_call: TRBV11-3
j_call: TRBJ2-1
clone_size: few
cdr3_aa: CASSLGLGPNEQFF
cdr3_nt: TGTGCCAGCAGCTTAGGGCTGGGGCCGAATGAGCAGTTCTTC

d_call: NA
v_call: TRBV18
j_call: TRBJ1-2
clone_size: many
cdr3_aa: CASSPGSGRLYGYTF
cdr3_nt: TGTGCCAGCTCACCGGGGAGTGGACGTCTCTATGGCTACACCTTC

d_call: NA
v_call: TRBV6-1
j_call: TRBJ2-6
clone_size: many
cdr3_aa: CASTTPLQGANVLTF
cdr3_nt: TGTGCCAGCACCACTCCCTTACAGGGGGCCAACGTCCTGACTTTC

d_call: NA
v_call: TRBV7-3
j_call: TRBJ2-7
clone_size: few
cdr3_aa: CASSLSRAGDYEQYF
cdr3_nt: TGTGCCAGCAGCTTAAGCCGGGCAGGGGACTACGAGCAGTACTTC

d_call: TRBD1
v_call: TRBV18
j_call: TRBJ2-4
clone_size: few
cdr3_aa: CASSPRTGTPVAKNIQYF
cdr3_nt: TGTGCCAGCTCACCGCGGACAGGGACCCCGGTAGCCAAAAACATTCAGTACTTC

d_call: NA
v_call: TRBV29-1
j_call: TRBJ1-2
clone_size: many
cdr3_aa: CSVVGPFGYTF
cdr3_nt: TGCAGCGTTGTGGGTCCGTTCGGCTACACCTTC

d_call: TRBD1
v_call: TRBV4-1
j_call: TRBJ2-2
clone_size: many
cdr3_aa: CASSQERGQGNTGELFF
cdr3_nt: TGCGCCAGCAGCCAAGAAAGAGGACAGGGGAACACCGGGGAGCTGTTTTTT